This T cell receptor (beta chain) stems from a study of T-cell reconstitution after alpha-beta-depleted transplantation in children. As it was prepared, the TCRbeta library received unique molecular identifiers. TCRdb itself ran the PCR reads through MiXCR, one entry per CDR3 protein. Here the sample spans roughly 180,000 distinct CDR3 sequences, just over 14% being singletons. This clonotype was seen only a few times. This TCR came from a human donor who donated a stem cell graft to a child with acute lymphoblastic leukemia. Sequenced here: PBMCs from the stem cell graft donor, sampled from the stem cell graft.

This chain's CDR3 is CASKKPSGGARSTEAFF. The CDR3, as DNA: TGTGCTTCTAAGAAGCCCTCAGGGGGCGCCCGGAGCACTGAAGCTTTCTTT. The chain combines TRBV27 with TRBJ1-1, with TRBD1 matching over 8 bases. This CDR3 spans 17 amino acids. CDR1 and CDR2 from the germline V gene are MNHEY and SMNVEV (reference sequence).